This TCR beta chain was recorded in a study of T cells after yellow fever vaccination. Each CDR3 protein is one row after TCRdb ran MiXCR on the 5' RACE reads. The table has 450,000 to 550,000 distinct CDR3 sequences, about 19% seen once. Notes on this clonotype: The antigen remains unidentified.

CDR3 length: 15 amino acids. CDR1 and CDR2 (germline): SEHNR, FQNEAQ (reference sequence). Unmatched junction bases numbered 9, after V lost 5 bases and J lost 5 bases. Study conclusions and caveats: Secondary responses were weaker yet peaked faster, day 5 versus 15. Most clones from primary vaccination were detected again post-booster (just under 97% CD4, around 90% CD8).

The sequenced sample was PBMCs, obtained 15 days after the yellow fever booster vaccination. This chain connects TRBV7-9 to TRBJ2-1, with 7 bases aligning to TRBD2. This clonotype originated in a man under 40 who received the YFV17D yellow fever vaccine. Here the CDR3 reads CASSPGLVVHNEQFF. DNA of the CDR3: TGTGCCAGCAGCCCCGGACTAGTTGTCCACAATGAGCAGTTCTTC.